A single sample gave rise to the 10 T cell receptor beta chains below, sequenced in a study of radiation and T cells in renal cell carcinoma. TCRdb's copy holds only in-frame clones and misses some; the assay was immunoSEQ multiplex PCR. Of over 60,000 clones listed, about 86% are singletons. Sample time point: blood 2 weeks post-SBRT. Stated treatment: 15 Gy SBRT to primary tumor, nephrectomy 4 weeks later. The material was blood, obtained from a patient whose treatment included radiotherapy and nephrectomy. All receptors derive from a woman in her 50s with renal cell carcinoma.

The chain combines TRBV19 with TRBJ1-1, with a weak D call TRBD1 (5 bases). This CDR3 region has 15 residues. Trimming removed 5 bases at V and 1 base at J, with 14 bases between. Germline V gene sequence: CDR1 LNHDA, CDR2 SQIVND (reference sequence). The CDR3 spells CASSPTRRENTEAFF. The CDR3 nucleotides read TGTGCCAGTAGTCCGACCCGCAGGGAGAACACTGAAGCTTTCTTT.

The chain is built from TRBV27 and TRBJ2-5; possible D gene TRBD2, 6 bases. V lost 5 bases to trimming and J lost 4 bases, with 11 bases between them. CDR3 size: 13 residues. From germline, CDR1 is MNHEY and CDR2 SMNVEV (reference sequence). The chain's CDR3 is CASSRSGPETQYF. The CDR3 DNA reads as TGTGCCAGCAGTCGGAGCGGGCCAGAGACCCAGTACTTC.

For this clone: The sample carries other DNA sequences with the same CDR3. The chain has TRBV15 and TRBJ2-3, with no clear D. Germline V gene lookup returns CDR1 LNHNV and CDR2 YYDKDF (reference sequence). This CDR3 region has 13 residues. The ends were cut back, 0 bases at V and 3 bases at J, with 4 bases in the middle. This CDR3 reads CATSRDLTDTQYF. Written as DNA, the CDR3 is TGTGCCACCAGCAGAGATCTAACAGATACGCAGTATTTT.

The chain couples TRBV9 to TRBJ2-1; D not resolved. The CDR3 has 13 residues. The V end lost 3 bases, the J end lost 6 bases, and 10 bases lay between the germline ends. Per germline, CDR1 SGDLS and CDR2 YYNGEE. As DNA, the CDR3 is TGTGCCAGCAGCGCCTACCATGGCAATGAGCAGTTCTTC. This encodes CASSAYHGNEQFF.

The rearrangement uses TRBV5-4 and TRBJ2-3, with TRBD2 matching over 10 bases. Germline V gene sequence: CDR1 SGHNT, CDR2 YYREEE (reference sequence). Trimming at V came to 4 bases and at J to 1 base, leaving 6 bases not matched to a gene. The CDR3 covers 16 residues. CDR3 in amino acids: CASSPRTSGRTDTQYF. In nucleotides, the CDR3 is TGTGCCAGCAGCCCTAGGACTAGCGGCCGCACAGATACGCAGTATTTT.

CDR3 DNA sequence: TGTGCCAGCTCACCAGTCACTAGCCGGAGCGACGAGCAGTACTTC. This gives the protein CASSPVTSRSDEQYF. The chain uses TRBV18 and TRBJ2-7, with a weak D call TRBD2 (6 bases). This CDR3 is built from 15 residues. Germline values: CDR1 KGHSH, CDR2 LQKENI. The germline V and J ends were trimmed by 2 bases and 5 bases, with 16 bases remaining between them.

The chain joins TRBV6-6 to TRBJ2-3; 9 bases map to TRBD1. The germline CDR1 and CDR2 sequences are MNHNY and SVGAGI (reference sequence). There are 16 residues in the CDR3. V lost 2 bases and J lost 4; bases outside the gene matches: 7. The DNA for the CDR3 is TGTGCCAGCAGTTACCCCAGGGACAGGGCCGCAGATACGCAGTATTTT. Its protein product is CASSYPRDRAADTQYF.

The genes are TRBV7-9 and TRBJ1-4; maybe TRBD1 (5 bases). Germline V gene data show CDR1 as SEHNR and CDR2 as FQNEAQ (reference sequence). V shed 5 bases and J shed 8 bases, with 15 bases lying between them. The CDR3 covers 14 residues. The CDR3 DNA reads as TGTGCCAGCAGCCGGGACCTCACGAGGGAAAAACTGTTTTTT. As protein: CASSRDLTREKLFF.

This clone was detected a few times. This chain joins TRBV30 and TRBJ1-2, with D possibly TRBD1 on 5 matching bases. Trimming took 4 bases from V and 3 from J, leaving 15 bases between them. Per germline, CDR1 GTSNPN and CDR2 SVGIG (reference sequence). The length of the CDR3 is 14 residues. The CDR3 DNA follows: TGTGCCTGGAAACGACCGGGACTGGACTATGGCTACACCTTC. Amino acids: CAWKRPGLDYGYTF.

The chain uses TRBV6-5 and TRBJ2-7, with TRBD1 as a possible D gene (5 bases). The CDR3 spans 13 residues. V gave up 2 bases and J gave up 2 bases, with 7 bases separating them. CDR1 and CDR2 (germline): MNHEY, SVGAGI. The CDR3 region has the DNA TGTGCCAGCAGTTACGCACAGGCCTACGAGCAGTACTTC. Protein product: CASSYAQAYEQYF.